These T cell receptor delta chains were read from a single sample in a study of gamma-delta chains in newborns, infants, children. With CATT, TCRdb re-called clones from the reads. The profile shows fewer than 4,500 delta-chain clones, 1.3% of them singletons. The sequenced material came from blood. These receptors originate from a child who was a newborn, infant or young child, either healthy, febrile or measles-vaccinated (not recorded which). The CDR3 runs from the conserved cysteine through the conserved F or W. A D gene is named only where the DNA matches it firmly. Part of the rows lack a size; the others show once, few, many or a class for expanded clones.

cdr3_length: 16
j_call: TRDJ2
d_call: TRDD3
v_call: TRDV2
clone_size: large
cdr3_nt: TGTGCCTGTGATCCACTGGGGGATAAAGGGACAGCACAACTCTTCTTT
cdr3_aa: CACDPLGDKGTAQLFF

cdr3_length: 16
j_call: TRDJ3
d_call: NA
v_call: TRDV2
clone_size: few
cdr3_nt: TGTGCCTGCGACACCGGGAGCTTCTGGGACACCCGACAGATGTTTTTC
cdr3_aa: CACDTGSFWDTRQMFF

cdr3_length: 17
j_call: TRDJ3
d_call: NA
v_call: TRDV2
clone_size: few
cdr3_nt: TGTGCCTGTGACGCCTCTGGGGCCTCCTTGGACACCCGACAGATGTTTTTC
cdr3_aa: CACDASGASLDTRQMFF

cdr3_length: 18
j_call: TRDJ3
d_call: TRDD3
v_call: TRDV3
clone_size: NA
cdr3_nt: TGTGCCTTTCCGTCTGGGGGATACTTAGCCTGGGACACCCGACAGATGTTTTTC
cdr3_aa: CAFPSGGYLAWDTRQMFF

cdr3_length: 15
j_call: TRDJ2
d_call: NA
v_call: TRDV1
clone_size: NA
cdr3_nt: TGTGCTCTTGGGGAACGGGATATTGTGACAACACAACTCTTCTTT
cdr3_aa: CALGERDIVTTQLFF

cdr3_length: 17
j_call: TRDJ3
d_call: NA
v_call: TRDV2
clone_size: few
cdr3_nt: TGTGCCCGCGACACCGGGGGGTACTCCTGGGACACCCGACAGATGTTTTTC
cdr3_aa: CARDTGGYSWDTRQMFF

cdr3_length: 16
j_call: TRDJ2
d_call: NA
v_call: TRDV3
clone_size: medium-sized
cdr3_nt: TGTGCCTTTAAAGGACTGGTGGATACTTTGACAGCACAACTCTTCTTT
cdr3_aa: CAFKGLVDTLTAQLFF

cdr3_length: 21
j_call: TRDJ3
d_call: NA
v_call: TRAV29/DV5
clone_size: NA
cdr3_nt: NA
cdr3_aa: CSVLLCRKRAGRSWDTRQVFF

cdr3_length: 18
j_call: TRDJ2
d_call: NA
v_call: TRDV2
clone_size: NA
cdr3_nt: TGTGCCTGTGACACCGATCCTCCCGCTAGGGGGATGACAGCACAACTCTTCTTT
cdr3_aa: CACDTDPPARGMTAQLFF

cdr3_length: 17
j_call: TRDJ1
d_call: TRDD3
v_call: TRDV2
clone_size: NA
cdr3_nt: TGTGCCTGTGACACTGGGGGATACAAAACCCGCACCGATAAACCCATCTTT
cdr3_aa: CACDTGGYKTRTDKPIF

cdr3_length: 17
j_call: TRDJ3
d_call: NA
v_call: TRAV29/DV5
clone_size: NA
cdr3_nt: TGTTCCGCAATCGCGCTGGGGAGCTCCTGGGTCCCCCGACAGATGTTTTTC
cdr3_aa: CSAIALGSSWVPRQMFF

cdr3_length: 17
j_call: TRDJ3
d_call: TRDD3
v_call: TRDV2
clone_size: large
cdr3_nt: TGTGCCTTTGATACTGGGGGATACTCCTGGGACACCCGACAGATGTTTTTC
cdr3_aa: CAFDTGGYSWDTRQMFF

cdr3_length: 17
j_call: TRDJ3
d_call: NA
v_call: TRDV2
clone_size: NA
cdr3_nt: TGTGCCTGTGACACCGGATTTTCCTCCTTGGACACCCGACAGATGTTTTTC
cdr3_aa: CACDTGFSSLDTRQMFF

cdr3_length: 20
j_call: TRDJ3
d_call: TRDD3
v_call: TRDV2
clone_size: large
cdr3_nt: TGTGCCTGTGACTCCGTACTGGGGGATACGCGCCATTGGGACACCCGACAGATGTTTTTC
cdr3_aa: CACDSVLGDTRHWDTRQMFF

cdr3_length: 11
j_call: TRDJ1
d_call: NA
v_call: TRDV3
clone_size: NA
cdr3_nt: TGTGCCTTGAGTGCGGTCGGGGAACTCATCTTT
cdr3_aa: CALSAVGELIF

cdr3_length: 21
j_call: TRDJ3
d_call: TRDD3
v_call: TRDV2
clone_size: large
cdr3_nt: TGTGCCTGTGACACCGCCTACTGGGGGATAACGAGCTCCTGGGACACCCGACAGATGTTTTTC
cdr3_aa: CACDTAYWGITSSWDTRQMFF

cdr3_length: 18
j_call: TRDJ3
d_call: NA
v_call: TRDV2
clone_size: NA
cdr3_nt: TGTGCCTGTGACATACCGGGGGAGAGCTCCTGGGACACCCGACAGGTGTTTTTC
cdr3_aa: CACDIPGESSWDTRQVFF

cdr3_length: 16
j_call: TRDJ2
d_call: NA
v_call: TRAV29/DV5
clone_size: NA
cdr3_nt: TGTTCCGCAATCGCCTGGGTTTCTCCTTTGACAGCACAACTCTTCTTT
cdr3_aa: CSAIAWVSPLTAQLFF

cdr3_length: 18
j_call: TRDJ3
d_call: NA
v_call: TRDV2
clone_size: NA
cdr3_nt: TGTGCCTGTGACGGACGGAGGGTGCGGGCGTGGGACACCCGACAGATGTTTTTC
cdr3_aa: CACDGRRVRAWDTRQMFF

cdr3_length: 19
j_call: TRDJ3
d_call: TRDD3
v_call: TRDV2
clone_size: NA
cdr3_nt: TGTGCCTGTGACACCATGGGGGATACTAGCTCCTGGGACACCCGACAGATGTTTTTC
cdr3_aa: CACDTMGDTSSWDTRQMFF

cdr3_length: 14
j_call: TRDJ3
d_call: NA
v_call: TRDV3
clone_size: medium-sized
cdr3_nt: TGTGCCTTTGGGACGGGCTGGGACACCCGACAGATGTTTTTC
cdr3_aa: CAFGTGWDTRQMFF

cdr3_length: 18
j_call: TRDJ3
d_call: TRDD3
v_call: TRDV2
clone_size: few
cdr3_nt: TGTGCCTGTGACACCTGGGGGATAGACTCCTGGGACACCCGACAGATGTTTTTC
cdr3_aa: CACDTWGIDSWDTRQMFF

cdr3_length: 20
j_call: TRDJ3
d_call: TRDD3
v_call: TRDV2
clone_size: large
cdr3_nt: TGTGCCTGTGACAGTACTGGGGGATACGCGAGCTCCTGGGACACCCGACAGATGTTTTTC
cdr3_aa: CACDSTGGYASSWDTRQMFF

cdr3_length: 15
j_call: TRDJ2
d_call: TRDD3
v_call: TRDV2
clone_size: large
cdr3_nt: TGTGCCTGTGACACTGGGGGATACTTGACAGCACAACTCTTCTTT
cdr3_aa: CACDTGGYLTAQLFF

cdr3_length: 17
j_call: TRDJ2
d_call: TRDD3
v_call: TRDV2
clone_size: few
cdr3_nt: TGTGCCTGTGACCTACTGGGGGGTACGACTCTTACAGCACAACTCTTCTTT
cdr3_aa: CACDLLGGTTLTAQLFF

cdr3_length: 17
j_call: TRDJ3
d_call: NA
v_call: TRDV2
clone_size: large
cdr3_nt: TGTGCCTGTGACGAAGAATGGGTCTCCTGGGACACCCGACAGATGTTTTTC
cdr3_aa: CACDEEWVSWDTRQMFF

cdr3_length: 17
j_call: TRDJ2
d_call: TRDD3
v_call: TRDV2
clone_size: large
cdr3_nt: TGTGCCTGTGACTCGGTTACTGGGGGATCTTTGACAGCACAACTCTTCTTT
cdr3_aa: CACDSVTGGSLTAQLFF

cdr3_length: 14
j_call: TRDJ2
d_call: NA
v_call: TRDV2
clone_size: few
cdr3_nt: TGTGCCTGTGACGCCTTGGGGATCAGGGCACAACTCTTCTTT
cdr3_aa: CACDALGIRAQLFF

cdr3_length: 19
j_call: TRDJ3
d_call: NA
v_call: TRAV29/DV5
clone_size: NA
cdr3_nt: TGTTCCGTAATCGCGCTTCTCCTTTCTAGCCCCAGGGACACCCGACAGATGTTTTTC
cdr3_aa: CSVIALLLSSPRDTRQMFF

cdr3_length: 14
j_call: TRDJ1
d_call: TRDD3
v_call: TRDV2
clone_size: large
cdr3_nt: TGTGCCTGTGACAGACTGGGGGACACCGATAAACTCATCTTT
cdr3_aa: CACDRLGDTDKLIF

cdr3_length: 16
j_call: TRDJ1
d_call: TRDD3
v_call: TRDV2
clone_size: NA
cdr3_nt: TGTGCCTGTGAAATACTGGGGGCTACGCACACCGATAAACTCATCTTT
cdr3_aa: CACEILGATHTDKLIF

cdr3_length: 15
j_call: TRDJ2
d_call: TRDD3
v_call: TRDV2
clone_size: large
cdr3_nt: TGTGCCTGTGACCTTCTACTGGGGGATACAGCACAACTCTTCTTT
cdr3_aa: CACDLLLGDTAQLFF

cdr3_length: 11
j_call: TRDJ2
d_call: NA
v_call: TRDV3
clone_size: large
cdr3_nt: TGTGCCTTTAGGGAGACAGCACAACTCTTCTTT
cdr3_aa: CAFRETAQLFF

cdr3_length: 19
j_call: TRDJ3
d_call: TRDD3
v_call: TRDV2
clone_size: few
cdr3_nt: TGTGCCCGTGACAAAGTACTGGGGGACACCTCCTGGGACACCCGACAGATGTTTTTC
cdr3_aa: CARDKVLGDTSWDTRQMFF

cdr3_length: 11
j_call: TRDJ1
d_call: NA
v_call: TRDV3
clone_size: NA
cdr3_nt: TGTGCCTTGAGTGCGGTCTGGGAACTCATCTTT
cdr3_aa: CALSAVWELIF

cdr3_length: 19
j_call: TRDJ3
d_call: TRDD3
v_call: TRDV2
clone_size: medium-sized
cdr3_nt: TGTGCCTGTGACAAGTACTGGGGGATACGCTCCTGGGACACCCGACAGATGTTTTTC
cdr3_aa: CACDKYWGIRSWDTRQMFF

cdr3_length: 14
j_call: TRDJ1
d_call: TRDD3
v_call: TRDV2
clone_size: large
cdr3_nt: TGTGCCTGTGACACTGGGGGATACACCGATAAACTCATCTTT
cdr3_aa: CACDTGGYTDKLIF

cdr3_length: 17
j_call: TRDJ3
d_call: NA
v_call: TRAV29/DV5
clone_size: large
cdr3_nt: TGTGCAGCAAGCGCGGGGGCCACCTCCTGGGACACCCGACAGATGTTTTTC
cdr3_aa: CAASAGATSWDTRQMFF

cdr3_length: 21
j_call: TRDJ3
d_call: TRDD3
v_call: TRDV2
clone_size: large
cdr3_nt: TGTGCCTGTGACACCCCGTCCGGGGGATACGGGGTCTCCTGGGACACCCGACAGATGTTTTTC
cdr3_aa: CACDTPSGGYGVSWDTRQMFF

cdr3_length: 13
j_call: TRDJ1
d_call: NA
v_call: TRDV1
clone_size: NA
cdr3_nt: TGTGCTCTTGGGGAACGGGGGACCGATAAACTCATCTTT
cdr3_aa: CALGERGTDKLIF

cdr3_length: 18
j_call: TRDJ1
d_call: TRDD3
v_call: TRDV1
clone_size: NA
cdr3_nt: TGTGCTCTTGGGGAGCTAAGTCAACTGGGGGATTTGGCAAATAAACTCATCTTT
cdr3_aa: CALGELSQLGDLANKLIF

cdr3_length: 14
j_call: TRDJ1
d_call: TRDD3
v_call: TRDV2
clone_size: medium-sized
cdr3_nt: TGTGCCTGTGACACCGGCTGGGGGATCGATAAACTCATCTTT
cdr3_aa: CACDTGWGIDKLIF

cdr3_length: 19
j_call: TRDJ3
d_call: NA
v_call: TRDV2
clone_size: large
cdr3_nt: TGTGCCTGTGACACCGTAGCGGATTTAAGCTCCTGGGACACCCGACAGATGTTTTTC
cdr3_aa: CACDTVADLSSWDTRQMFF

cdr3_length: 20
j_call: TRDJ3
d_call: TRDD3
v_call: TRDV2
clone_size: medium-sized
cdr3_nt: TGTGCCTGTGACACCGTACTGGGGGATACTAGCTCCTGGGACACCCGACAGATGTTTTTC
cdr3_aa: CACDTVLGDTSSWDTRQMFF

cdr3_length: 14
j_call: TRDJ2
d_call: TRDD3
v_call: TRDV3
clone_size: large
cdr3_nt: TGTGCCTTACTGGGGGATACTTTGACAGCACAACTCTTCTTT
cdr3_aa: CALLGDTLTAQLFF

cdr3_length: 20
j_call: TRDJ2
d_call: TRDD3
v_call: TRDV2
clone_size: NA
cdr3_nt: TGTGCCTGTGACCCTATTCGTACTGGGGTATCACGCGCTTTGACAGCCCAACTCTTCTTT
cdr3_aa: CACDPIRTGVSRALTAQLFF

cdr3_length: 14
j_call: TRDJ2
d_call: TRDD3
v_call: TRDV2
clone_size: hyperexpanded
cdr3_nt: TGTGCCTGTGACACCTGGGGGATAACAGCACAACTCTTCTTT
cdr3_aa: CACDTWGITAQLFF

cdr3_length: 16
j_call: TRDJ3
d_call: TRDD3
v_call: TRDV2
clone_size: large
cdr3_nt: TGTGCCTGTGACGTTGGGGGATACTGGGACACCCGACAGATGTTTTTC
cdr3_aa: CACDVGGYWDTRQMFF

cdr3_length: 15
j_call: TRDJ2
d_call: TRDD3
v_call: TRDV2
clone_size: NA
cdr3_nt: TGTGCCTGTGATCTACTGGGGGCTAATCTGGCACACCTCTTCTTT
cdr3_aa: CACDLLGANLAHLFF

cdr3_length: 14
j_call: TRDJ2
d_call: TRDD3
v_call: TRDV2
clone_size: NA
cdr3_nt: TGTGCCTGTGACACTCTGGGGGATACAGCACAACTCTTCTTT
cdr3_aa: CACDTLGDTAQLFF

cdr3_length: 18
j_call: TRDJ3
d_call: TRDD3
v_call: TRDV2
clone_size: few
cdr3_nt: TGTGCCTGCAACACCTGGGGGATTCGCTACTGGGACACCCGACAGATGTTTTTC
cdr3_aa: CACNTWGIRYWDTRQMFF

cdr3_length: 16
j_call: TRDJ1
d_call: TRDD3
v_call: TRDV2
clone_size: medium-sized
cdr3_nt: TGTGCCTGTGACATACTGGGGGATACAAACACCGATAAACTCATCTTT
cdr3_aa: CACDILGDTNTDKLIF

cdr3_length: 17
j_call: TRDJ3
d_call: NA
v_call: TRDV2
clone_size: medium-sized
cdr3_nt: TGTGCCTGTGACGCCTGGGGCAGCTCCTGGGACACCCGACAGATGTTTTTC
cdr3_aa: CACDAWGSSWDTRQMFF

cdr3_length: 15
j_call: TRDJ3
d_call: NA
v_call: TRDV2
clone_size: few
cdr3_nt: TGTGCCTGTGACAGGGGATGCGCGGACACCCAACAGATGTTTTTC
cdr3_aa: CACDRGCADTQQMFF